Listed here are 7 T cell receptor beta chains from one sample, sequenced in a study of CD4 T cells in relation to SARS-CoV-2 and coronaviruses. No cognate antigen is known for these TCRs. The unexposed donors gave CD4+ T cells in about 2011-2018, prior to COVID-19. CD4+ T cells were isolated from the cells after more than nine days of culture. The repertoire was sequenced with immunoSEQ multiplex PCR; TCRdb's copy has only in-frame clones and lacks some. The table shows roughly 30,000 clones, with 60% to 80% occurring only once. Material for sequencing was CD4+ T cells from PBMCs, cultured in vitro. These receptors came from a human donor in good health.

V usage is TRBV19 and J usage is TRBJ2-5; 10 bases line up with TRBD1. The CDR3 runs 15 residues. V was pared by 4 bases and J by 4 bases, with 6 bases of the junction left unmatched. Germline values: CDR1 LNHDA, CDR2 SQIVND (reference sequence). The CDR3 loop reads CASSTPRTGGETQYF. The DNA for the CDR3 is TGTGCCAGTAGTACCCCCCGGACAGGGGGAGAGACCCAGTACTTC. The full variable domain, in which reference TRBV19 and TRBJ2-5 provide the parts outside the CDR3, is DGGITQSPKYLFRKEGQNVTLSCEQNLNHDAMYWYRQDPGQGLRLIYYSQIVNDFQKGDIAEGYSVSREKKESFPLTVTSAQKNPTAFYLCASSTPRTGGETQYFGPGTRLLVL.

The chain recombines TRBV29-1 with TRBJ2-3, with 7 bases aligning to TRBD1. The germline gives CDR1 SQVTM, CDR2 ANQGSEA. With V trimmed by 5 bases and J by 5 bases, 19 bases remained unmatched. The CDR3 is 17 amino acids. CDR3 in DNA: TGCAGCGTTCGTGCTAGAGGGGGCTCGGTGGTGAAAGATACGCAGTATTTT. Translating gives CSVRARGGSVVKDTQYF.

The chain has TRBV29-1 and TRBJ2-2; maybe TRBD2 (6 bases). Germline CDR1 and CDR2: SQVTM and ANQGSEA. Deletions cut 7 bases from V and 6 bases from J, with 12 bases between. CDR3 size: 12 residues. The CDR3 here is CSAGSSAGELFF. CDR3 nucleotide sequence: TGCAGCGCCGGGAGCTCCGCCGGGGAGCTGTTTTTT.

V and J are TRBV7-2 and TRBJ1-2; TRBD1 agrees at 7 bases. The V segment lost 8 bases and the J segment 7 bases; nucleotides outside the gene matches: 16. The CDR3 contains 15 residues. Germline CDR1 SGHTA, CDR2 FQGNSA. DNA for the CDR3: TGTGCCAGCGGTACGGAGGGGGCTATCCTATCTGGCTACACCTTC. Its protein product is CASGTEGAILSGYTF.

The table lists this clone with a few counts. This chain joins TRBV11-2 and TRBJ1-2; D perhaps matches TRBD1 (5 bases). Germline V gene lookup returns CDR1 SGHAT and CDR2 FQNNGV. The CDR3 length is 14 residues. Trimming took 6 bases from V and 2 from J, leaving 13 bases between them. CDR3 sequence: CASSSRRENYGYTF. CDR3 sequence (DNA): TGTGCCAGCAGTTCGCGCAGGGAGAACTATGGCTACACCTTC.

This chain connects TRBV30 to TRBJ1-3; D unclear. Trimming shortened V by 1 base and J by 2 bases, and 9 bases separated the two germline ends. The CDR3 consists of 14 residues. Germline V lookup: CDR1 GTSNPN, CDR2 SVGIG (reference sequence). The CDR3 spells CAWSGGSPGNTIYF. CDR3 coding DNA: TGTGCCTGGAGTGGAGGATCGCCTGGAAACACCATATATTTT.

The chain carries TRBV7-8 and TRBJ1-5; D might be TRBD1 (5 bases). From germline, CDR1 is SGHVS and CDR2 FQNEAQ. The CDR3 is made up of 15 amino acids. Deletions cut 1 base from V and 11 bases from J, with 18 bases between. The CDR3 DNA sequence: TGTGCCAGCAGCTTAGTAGAGACAGCCCCCAGGGCCCAGCATTTT. Its protein is CASSLVETAPRAQHF.